The 5 T cell receptor beta chains in this list originate from one sample, sequenced in a study of metastatic and nonmetastatic thyroid tumors. Each patient went into thyroid surgery without having received any treatment. TCRdb re-clonotyped the PCR reads through MiXCR. The sample has approximately 32,000 clones, 30% to 40% seen once. Sequencing was done on a sample of tumor tissue. Every receptor here comes from a female donor with papillary thyroid cancer or a benign thyroid nodule (not recorded which). Some clones in this sample may be carry-over from other donors' samples.

This clone was observed a few times. This chain uses TRBV27 with TRBJ2-5, with a tentative D call TRBD2 (5 bases). Germline V gene data show CDR1 as MNHEY and CDR2 as SMNVEV (reference sequence). The length of the CDR3 is 13 residues. Trimming removed 2 bases at V and 5 bases at J, with 9 bases between. As DNA, the CDR3 is TGTGCCAGCAGTTTAAGGAGGTTCGAGACCCAGTACTTC. It encodes CASSLRRFETQYF.

This chain uses TRBV27 with TRBJ1-1, with D unclear. Germline V gene data show CDR1 as MNHEY and CDR2 as SMNVEV (reference sequence). Trimming left V 5 bases short and J 9 bases short, with 16 bases between. This CDR3 spans 13 amino acids. The CDR3 DNA reads TGTGCCAGCAGTACCGACGGCCCCGAAAAAGCTTTCTTT. Encoded protein: CASSTDGPEKAFF.

There are a few counts of this clone. The chain combines TRBV12-3 or TRBV12-4 with TRBJ2-3, with no clear D. The CDR3 runs 13 residues. The V end lost 6 bases, the J end lost 2 bases, and 9 bases lay between the germline ends. CDR3: CASSSSITDTQYF. The CDR3 coding sequence is TGTGCCAGCAGCTCTAGTATCACAGATACGCAGTATTTT.

This clone has just a few counts. This chain uses TRBV28 with TRBJ2-2; 8 bases fit TRBD2. Germline V gene lookup returns CDR1 MDHEN and CDR2 SYDVKM. This CDR3 is built from 15 residues. The V gene end was trimmed by 8 bases and the J gene end by 2 bases; junction bases not matched to a gene: 7. The CDR3 DNA follows: TGTGCCAGCGGTACAGGACTAGCCAACACCGGGGAGCTGTTTTTT. Its protein is CASGTGLANTGELFF. Supplemented by reference TRBV28 and TRBJ2-2, the full variable domain reads DVKVTQSSRYLVKRTGEKVFLECVQDMDHENMFWYRQDPGLGLRLIYFSYDVKMKEKGDIPEGYSVSREKKERFSLILESASTNQTSMYLCASGTGLANTGELFFGEGSRLTVL.

CDR3: CASSYSDMQYF. CDR3 DNA sequence: TGTGCCAGCAGTTACTCGGACATGCAGTACTTC. The genes are TRBV6-2 or TRBV6-3 and TRBJ2-7; D perhaps matches TRBD1 (5 bases). This CDR3 comprises 11 residues. The V gene's germline CDR1 is MNHEY and CDR2 SVGEGT. Trimming removed 0 bases at V and 9 bases at J, with 6 bases between.